This note documents a single T cell receptor (beta chain) sequence. What it binds is not known. These data are taken from a study of a mutant IDH1 vaccine in newly diagnosed glioma. Across the whole study: Vaccine administration was initiated 4-6 weeks following radiotherapy alone, or with temozolomide cycles. Most patients had received both radiotherapy and temozolomide, the prior options being radiotherapy, temozolomide, or both.

The method was immunoSEQ multiplex PCR; TCRdb's version includes in-frame clones alone and lacks a portion of them. Among around 120,000 clones listed, around three quarters were seen once. The length of the CDR3 is 16 residues. The germline gives CDR1 SGHTA, CDR2 FQGNSA. Trimming removed 5 bases from V and 5 bases from J, with 21 bases in between. Study results and limitations: Around 93% of patients showed vaccine-induced immune responses across multiple MHC alleles.

The time point: week 11, during vaccination. It was 300 ug of mutant IDH1 20-mer peptide that made up each vaccine dose, given with topical imiquimod. The gene calls are TRBV7-2 and TRBJ1-1; D not certain. This receptor was taken from a man aged 40-49 years with glioma. Sequencing was performed on PBMCs, taken from a glioma patient whose treatment included an IDH1 peptide vaccine. The DNA for the CDR3 is TGTGCCAGCAGCCTAGGTGCGTGGGTGGAGAAAACTGAAGCTTTCTTT. Its translation: CASSLGAWVEKTEAFF.